The 24 T cell receptor beta chains given below trace back to one sample, sequenced in a study of tissue T cells after allogeneic stem cell transplantation. Using immunoSEQ multiplex PCR, the repertoire was profiled, and TCRdb retains in-frame clones only, with some absent. This table holds thousands of clones, roughly half found once. Time point reported: mouse harvest day 7 after allogeneic transplant. The graft held 10^6 splenic CD5+ T cells and 10^7 T-cell-depleted bone marrow cells. Sequenced: gut tissue. Every receptor here comes from a female BALB/c mouse given C57BL/6 T cells with graft-versus-host disease after an allogeneic hematopoietic cell transplant.

Within the sample, this clone is medium-sized. Genes and germline come from the mouse. Read data end 1 residue before the CDR3 end; the end is taken from the germline J gene. This rearrangement joins TRBV2 to TRBJ1-5; D unresolved. With 4 bases removed from V and 0 bases from J, the gap between germline ends came to 4 bases. Germline V CDR1 and CDR2: LGHNA, YSYQKL. CDR3 length: 13 residues. CDR3 DNA (partial): TGTGCCAGCAGCCTGTATAACAACCAGGCTCCGCTT. It specifies CASSLYNNQAPL. The entire CDR3 protein reads CASSLYNNQAPLF.

A few counts support this clone. Mouse gene names and germline throughout. The observed sequence ends 1 residue before the CDR3 terminus, with the missing tail filled in from the germline J gene. The chain uses TRBV1 and TRBJ2-1; unclear D gene. V shed 0 bases and J shed 0 bases, with 6 bases lying between them. CDR1 is NSQYPW, CDR2 LRSPGD, per germline (reference sequence). CDR3 size: 15 residues. This CDR3 is CTCSAEGNNYAEQFF. CDR3 DNA, as far as it was read: TGCACCTGCAGTGCAGAAGGAAATAACTATGCTGAGCAGTTC.

This clone is large (0.1 to 1%) by share. The gene names given are mouse names. Sequencing ends 1 residue short of the CDR3 end; the germline J gene provides the rest. J is TRBJ1-5 and V is TRBV19; TRBD1 is a possible D gene (5 bases). CDR3 length: 15 residues. Looked up from germline, CDR1 is FNHDT and CDR2 is SITEND (reference sequence). Trimming removed 2 bases from V and 0 bases from J, with 9 bases in between. CDR3 DNA, as far as it was read: TGTGCCAGCAGTATCCGGACAAATAACAACCAGGCTCCGCTT. Amino acids: CASSIRTNNNQAPL. In full, the CDR3 is CASSIRTNNNQAPLF.

Comments on this clone: Gene labels here are mouse ones. The CDR3 end falls 1 residue outside the read, so it is completed with the germline J gene. The chain is built from TRBV13-1 and TRBJ2-5; 7 positions agree with TRBD1. Per germline, CDR1 NSHNY and CDR2 SYGAGN. J lost 6 bases, V lost 3 bases, and 7 bases had no gene match. CDR3 length: 14 residues. CDR3 protein: CASSAGQLGDTQYF. The covered CDR3 bases are TGTGCCAGCAGTGCGGGACAGCTTGGGGACACCCAGTAC.

A word on this clone: The gene names given are mouse names. From the germline J gene comes the end of the CDR3, since the read stops 1 residue before it. The chain links TRBV15 to TRBJ1-1, with D unresolved. Trimming took off 1 base at V and 0 bases at J, with 3 bases between the two ends. Germline assignment: CDR1 SGHND and CDR2 FRSKSL. This CDR3 contains 13 residues. CDR3 amino acids: CASSLEPNTEVFF. CDR3 DNA, as far as it was read: TGTGCCAGCAGTTTAGAGCCAAACACAGAAGTCTTC.

In regard to this clone: Mouse gene names and germline throughout. The CDR3 end falls 1 residue outside the read, so it is completed with the germline J gene. The genes are TRBV26 and TRBJ2-4, with D maybe TRBD1 (6 bases). This CDR3 region has 14 residues. Per the germline V gene, CDR1 is KGHPV and CDR2 is FQNQEV (reference sequence). Trimming removed 4 bases from V and 1 base from J, with 9 bases in between. Partial CDR3 DNA: TGTGCCAGCAGTCCGGCAGGGGGTCAAAACACCTTGTAC. Protein product: CASSPAGGQNTLY. The whole CDR3 protein reads CASSPAGGQNTLYF. Full variable domain (remainder filled in from reference TRBV26 and TRBJ2-4): NSKVIQTPRYLVKGQGQKAKMRCIPEKGHPVVFWYQQNKNNEFKFLINFQNQEVLQQIDMTEKRFSAECPSNSPCSLEIQSSEAGDSALYLCASSPAGGQNTLYFGAGTRLSVL.

For this clone: The genes and germline here are from mouse. The read is 1 residue too short to cover the CDR3 end, so that end is filled in from the germline J gene. The chain has TRBV13-1 and TRBJ2-5; D uncertain. Germline CDR1 reads NSHNY; CDR2 reads SYGAGN. V was cut by 0 bases and J by 5 bases, with 7 bases left in between. The CDR3 is 13 residues long. The sequenced part of the CDR3 DNA is TGTGCCAGCAGTGATGGTGGGCGAGACACCCAGTAC. The encoded protein is CASSDGGRDTQY. The whole CDR3 sequence is CASSDGGRDTQYF.

This clone was detected only a few times. Germline and genes here are mouse. Read data end 1 residue before the CDR3 end; the end is taken from the germline J gene. The V gene is TRBV26, the J gene TRBJ2-7, with 7 positions matching TRBD1. Germline-derived CDR1 and CDR2 are KGHPV and FQNQEV (reference sequence). J was trimmed by 0 bases and V by 4 bases; bases with no gene match: 3. There are 14 residues in the CDR3. The CDR3 DNA, read in part, is TGTGCCAGCAGTCGGGGACAGCTCTCCTATGAACAGTAC. This codes for CASSRGQLSYEQY. The whole CDR3 region reads CASSRGQLSYEQYF.

This clone was detected a few times. This could be a read error, since a much larger clone is one nucleotide away. Here the gene names and germline are mouse. Read data end 1 residue before the CDR3 end; the end is taken from the germline J gene. This sequence joins TRBV26 and TRBJ1-3, with D possibly matching TRBD1 (5 bases). Germline V gene data show CDR1 as KGHPV and CDR2 as FQNQEV (reference sequence). CDR3 length: 14 residues. V was trimmed by 6 bases and J by 0 bases, leaving 9 bases between them. CDR3 DNA, as far as it was read: TGTGCCAGCAGCCCGACAGATTCTGGAAATACGCTCTAT. It encodes CASSPTDSGNTLY. The CDR3, in full, reads CASSPTDSGNTLYF. Filled out from reference TRBV26 and TRBJ1-3, the complete variable domain reads NSKVIQTPRYLVKGQGQKAKMRCIPEKGHPVVFWYQQNKNNEFKFLINFQNQEVLQQIDMTEKRFSAECPSNSPCSLEIQSSEAGDSALYLCASSPTDSGNTLYFGEGSRLIVV.

This clone showed up just once. Gene names are mouse gene names. The observed sequence ends 1 residue before the CDR3 terminus, with the missing tail filled in from the germline J gene. The chain is built from TRBV12-1 and TRBJ2-3, with 11 nucleotides matching TRBD2. V was pared by 2 bases and J by 0 bases, with 6 bases of the junction left unmatched. Germline V gene sequence: CDR1 SGHSN, CDR2 HYEKVE. CDR3 length: 17 residues. CDR3 DNA, as far as it was read: TGTGCCAGCTCTCGCCGACTGGGGGGGTTCAGTGCAGAAACGCTGTAT. This codes for CASSRRLGGFSAETLY. The entire CDR3 protein is CASSRRLGGFSAETLYF.

This clone is medium-sized by share. Gene names refer to mouse genes. The missing CDR3 end, 1 residue past where the read stops, is filled in from the germline J gene. This sequence joins TRBV2 and TRBJ2-7; 7 bases are shared with TRBD1. Trimming cost V 0 bases and J 3 bases; bases outside gene matches: 2. Germline CDR1 reads LGHNA; CDR2 reads YSYQKL. This CDR3 has 14 residues. The CDR3 protein is CASSQDGTVYEQYF. The covered CDR3 bases are TGTGCCAGCAGCCAAGATGGGACAGTCTATGAACAGTAC.

Comments on this clone: Gene and germline names: mouse. The read stops 1 residue short of the end of the CDR3; the missing end is completed from the germline J gene. This chain uses TRBV13-1 with TRBJ2-5, with D possibly TRBD2 on 7 matching bases. CDR1 is NSHNY and CDR2 is SYGAGN in the germline V gene. The CDR3 is 15 residues long. The V gene lost 1 base and the J gene lost 0 bases, with 9 bases spanning the gap. The sequenced CDR3 bases are TGTGCCAGCAGTGATCTGGGGGCTAACCAAGACACCCAGTAC. This encodes CASSDLGANQDTQY. The entire CDR3 protein is CASSDLGANQDTQYF.

Points on this clone: Mouse gene names and germline throughout. The DNA ends 1 residue before the CDR3 does, and the rest of the CDR3 is filled in from the germline J gene. The chain recombines TRBV26 with TRBJ2-7; tentatively, D is TRBD1 (6 bases). CDR3 length equals 13 residues. The V end lost 3 bases, the J end lost 0 bases, and 6 bases lay between the germline ends. Germline-derived CDR1 and CDR2 are KGHPV and FQNQEV (reference sequence). The CDR3 protein is CASSLGGSYEQYF. The CDR3 DNA, read in part, is TGTGCCAGCAGTCTAGGGGGCTCCTATGAACAGTAC.

By share, this clone ranks as medium-sized. Here the gene names and germline are mouse. The sequenced fragment ends 1 residue before the CDR3 boundary, so the rest is inferred from the germline J gene. The V and J genes are TRBV17 and TRBJ2-1; weak D call: TRBD1 (5 bases). Trimming pared 7 bases from V and 10 bases from J, leaving 8 bases between. Germline loops: CDR1 MNHDT, CDR2 YYDKIL. CDR3 length equals 10 residues. CDR3 loop: CASNRQEQFF. The CDR3 bases that were read are TGTGCTAGCAATCGACAGGAGCAGTTC. Complete variable domain (other parts from reference TRBV17 and TRBJ2-1): DTTVKQNPRYKLARVGKPVNLICSQTMNHDTMYWYQKKPNQAPKLLLFYYDKILNREADTFEKFQSSRPNNSFCSLYIGSAGLEYSAMYLCASNRQEQFFGPGTRLTVL.

Notes on this clone: Here the gene names and germline are mouse. The read stops 1 residue short of the end of the CDR3; the missing end is completed from the germline J gene. This chain joins TRBV5 and TRBJ2-4; no definite D call. Germline assignment: CDR1 LGHNA and CDR2 YNLKQL (reference sequence). CDR3 length: 14 amino acids. Deletions cut 0 bases from V and 0 bases from J, with 4 bases between. CDR3 DNA, as far as it was read: TGTGCCAGCAGCCAAGATACTAGTCAAAACACCTTGTAC. Its protein product is CASSQDTSQNTLY. The full CDR3 is CASSQDTSQNTLYF.

As to this clone: The listed genes are named as in mouse. With the read ending 1 residue before the CDR3 end, the germline J gene is used to fill in that end. The V call is TRBV26, the J call TRBJ1-4; tentative D call: TRBD1 (6 bases). CDR3 length: 15 residues. Germline V gene data show CDR1 as KGHPV and CDR2 as FQNQEV (reference sequence). The ends were cut back, 6 bases at V and 5 bases at J, with 16 bases in the middle. The CDR3 loop is CASSPPGGLNERLFF. Partial CDR3 DNA: TGTGCCAGCAGCCCTCCCGGGGGCCTTAACGAAAGATTATTT.

This clone counts as large. Germline and genes: mouse. The read is 1 residue too short to cover the CDR3 end, so that end is filled in from the germline J gene. The J gene is TRBJ2-7, the V gene TRBV29; a weak D match, TRBD2 (7 bases). CDR1 and CDR2 (germline): MSHET, SYDVDS. CDR3 size: 14 residues. V was trimmed by 1 base and J by 4 bases, leaving 11 bases between them. Here the CDR3 reads CASSLWGAGYEQYF. CDR3 bases read: TGTGCTAGCAGTTTATGGGGGGCAGGGTATGAACAGTAC.

This clone came up a few times. Gene names are the mouse ones. The CDR3 extends 1 residue past the end of the read, so its final part is completed from the germline J gene. The genes are TRBV26 and TRBJ2-1; D is undetermined. The V end lost 0 bases, the J end lost 7 bases, and 4 bases lay between the germline ends. This CDR3 region has 12 residues. Germline V CDR1 and CDR2: KGHPV, FQNQEV (reference sequence). The CDR3 here is CASSLSGAEQFF. Incomplete CDR3 DNA: TGTGCCAGCAGTCTGTCGGGGGCTGAGCAGTTC. The variable domain in full, with the rest retrieved from reference TRBV26 and TRBJ2-1, is NSKVIQTPRYLVKGQGQKAKMRCIPEKGHPVVFWYQQNKNNEFKFLINFQNQEVLQQIDMTEKRFSAECPSNSPCSLEIQSSEAGDSALYLCASSLSGAEQFFGPGTRLTVL.

Details on this clone: The junction does not match germline at one end; this may be a read error. Gene labels here are mouse ones. The CDR3 end falls 1 residue outside the read, so it is completed with the germline J gene. The rearrangement uses TRBV16 and TRBJ2-7; D is ambiguous. CDR1 is SGHSA, CDR2 FRNQAP, per germline. The CDR3 consists of 14 residues. The CDR3 DNA, read in part, is TGTGCAACCAGCCTCCTGGCTCCGGGGTATGAACAGTAC. Translation: CATSLLAPGYEQY. The complete CDR3 reads CATSLLAPGYEQYF.

This clone is medium-sized in the sample. Germline and genes here are mouse. Sequencing ends 1 residue short of the CDR3 end; the germline J gene provides the rest. V usage is TRBV26 and J usage is TRBJ2-7; D is unclear. V lost 2 bases and J 0 bases, leaving 8 bases between the germline ends. CDR1 and CDR2 from the germline V gene are KGHPV and FQNQEV (reference sequence). The CDR3 has 14 residues. CDR3 loop: CASSLGSSSYEQYF. CDR3 DNA (partial): TGTGCCAGCAGTCTGGGCAGTAGCTCCTATGAACAGTAC.

With respect to this clone: Any gene name here is a mouse gene name. The sequenced fragment ends 1 residue before the CDR3 boundary, so the rest is inferred from the germline J gene. The chain has TRBV3 and TRBJ1-6; no clear D. TRBJ1-6 is placed among ORFs of uncertain function. Trimming took 4 bases from V and 7 from J, leaving 8 bases between them. Per the germline V gene, CDR1 is SNHLY and CDR2 is FYNGKV (reference sequence). The length of the CDR3 is 13 residues. The CDR3 here is CASSSLGNSPLYF. The part of the CDR3 DNA that was read is TGTGCCAGCAGCTCCCTCGGAAATTCGCCCCTCTAC.

With respect to this clone: The gene symbols are mouse symbols. The CDR3 is cut off 1 residue early in the read; its end comes from the germline J gene. This chain joins TRBV2 and TRBJ1-2, with D unclear. V lost 0 bases, J lost 0 bases, and 5 bases lay in between. The CDR3 sequence is 14 residues long. Per the germline V gene, CDR1 is LGHNA and CDR2 is YSYQKL. CDR3: CASSQDATNSDYTF. The sequenced CDR3 bases are TGTGCCAGCAGCCAAGATGCAACAAACTCCGACTACACC.

With regard to this clone: Gene names are the mouse ones. Incomplete CDR3 DNA: TGTGCCAGCGGTGATGCACGCCAACAGGCTCCGCTT. This sequence encodes CASGDARQQAPL. The entire CDR3 is CASGDARQQAPLF. The chain couples TRBV13-2 to TRBJ1-5; no reliable D call. The CDR3 end is not reached by the read, which stops 1 residue before it; the germline J gene fills it in. Germline V CDR1 and CDR2: NNHNN, SYGAGS (reference sequence). V lost 0 bases to trimming and J lost 7 bases, with 8 bases between them. The CDR3 sequence is 13 residues long.

A note on this clone: Gene names and germline match the mouse. The read terminates 1 residue before the CDR3 end, so the remaining end is supplied by the germline J gene. The chain recombines TRBV26 with TRBJ2-3; 7 bases map to TRBD1. With 4 bases clipped from V and 0 bases from J, the junction kept 1 base outside the gene matches. The CDR3 contains 14 residues. The germline V gene has CDR1 KGHPV and CDR2 FQNQEV (reference sequence). The CDR3 here is CASSPQGSAETLYF. Partial CDR3 DNA: TGTGCCAGCAGTCCACAGGGGAGTGCAGAAACGCTGTAT. The variable domain in full, completed from reference TRBV26 and TRBJ2-3, reads NSKVIQTPRYLVKGQGQKAKMRCIPEKGHPVVFWYQQNKNNEFKFLINFQNQEVLQQIDMTEKRFSAECPSNSPCSLEIQSSEAGDSALYLCASSPQGSAETLYFGSGTRLTVL.